These 16 T cell receptor beta chains came from one sample sequenced in a study of Ad26.COV2.S vaccination and SARS-CoV-2 variants (dated by TCRdb to the early 2020s). Preparation of the library involved the immunoSEQ multiplex PCR assay. TCRdb limited this immuneACCESS table to in-frame rearrangements with V and J called. A share of clones is missing; checked studies link under half to unresolved V genes, and the rest is unexplained. The sample table holds around 350,000 clones, of which 70% to 90% were seen once. 3.3% of the sample lies in the top ten. The meaning of the sample's treatment or condition label: some 20 received Ad26.COV2.S at low or high dose, single or two shots; several received placebo; per-sample allocation not given. For vaccine and placebo recipients, the sequenced repertoires came from samples collected on day 63 after the first injection. The source material was peripheral blood, sampled in a trial of Ad26.COV2.S vaccine versus placebo. The receptors stem from a person aged 18-65 years who received the Ad26.COV2.S COVID-19 vaccine or a placebo.

A note on this clone: This CDR3 is also generated by other DNA sequences in the sample. The genes are TRBV2 and TRBJ2-7; the match to TRBD1 covers 9 bases. Germline-derived CDR1 and CDR2 are SNHLY and FYNNEI. This CDR3 region has 14 residues. V dropped 6 bases and J dropped 2; count of bases not matched to a gene: 5. The CDR3 sequence: CASSEQGAAYEQYF. CDR3 coding DNA: TGTGCCAGCAGCGAACAGGGGGCGGCCTACGAGCAGTACTTC.

This clone was found many times. J is TRBJ2-7 and V is TRBV7-9, with a weak D call TRBD2 (6 bases). The CDR3 runs to 12 residues. Germline loops: CDR1 SEHNR, CDR2 FQNEAQ (reference sequence). V was pared by 8 bases and J by 3 bases, with 11 bases between. CDR3 region: CASAGRDYEQYF. Written as DNA, the CDR3 is TGTGCCAGCGCGGGGCGGGACTACGAGCAGTACTTC.

The chain carries TRBV4-1 and TRBJ1-4, with 10 bases lining up with TRBD1. V was clipped by 0 bases and J by 10 bases; unmatched bases: 5. This CDR3 region has 15 residues. Germline CDR1 is MGHRA and CDR2 is YSYEKL. The CDR3: CASSQDRGQGRKLFF. The CDR3 DNA follows: TGCGCCAGCAGCCAAGATAGGGGACAGGGGCGAAAACTGTTTTTT.

This clone came up a few times. J is TRBJ2-5 and V is TRBV5-6; the match to TRBD2 covers 7 bases. The CDR3 runs to 14 residues. The V gene's germline CDR1 is SGHDT and CDR2 YYEEEE. V lost 1 base, J lost 5 bases, and 5 bases stayed unmatched. In nucleotides, the CDR3 is TGTGCCAGCAGCTTGAGAGCGGGACGGGAGACCCAGTACTTC. Amino acids: CASSLRAGRETQYF.

This chain joins TRBV29-1 and TRBJ1-2; D uncertain. Germline V gene lookup returns CDR1 SQVTM and CDR2 ANQGSEA. The CDR3 totals 14 residues. The germline V and J ends were trimmed by 2 bases and 2 bases, with 12 bases remaining between them. CDR3 coding DNA: TGCAGCGTTGAAAATCCCCCGGGGAACTATGGCTACACCTTC. It translates to CSVENPPGNYGYTF.

This clone has a handful of counts. The rearrangement uses TRBV4-3 and TRBJ1-2; D remains unclear. The CDR3 is 16 residues long. Germline V CDR1 and CDR2: LGHNA, YSLEER. The V and J ends lost 0 bases and 8 bases respectively, with 19 bases between them. The CDR3 bases are TGCGCCAGCAGCCAAGATACGGGTTGGCAGCATGGGGGCTACACCTTC. Amino acid sequence: CASSQDTGWQHGGYTF.

This chain uses TRBV2 with TRBJ2-7; 7 bases align to TRBD1. The CDR3 is 11 amino acids. Germline CDR1 SNHLY, CDR2 FYNNEI. With V trimmed by 4 bases and J by 7 bases, 1 base remained unmatched. The CDR3 reads CASSVQGEQYF. CDR3 nucleotides: TGTGCCAGCAGTGTACAGGGGGAGCAGTACTTC. Using reference TRBV2 and TRBJ2-7 for the parts outside the CDR3, the full variable domain is EPEVTQTPSHQVTQMGQEVILRCVPISNHLYFYWYRQILGQKVEFLVSFYNNEISEKSEIFDDQFSVERPDGSNFTLKIRSTKLEDSAMYFCASSVQGEQYFGPGTRLTVT.

This sequence joins TRBV7-2 and TRBJ1-4, with 9 bases matching TRBD1. The length of the CDR3 is 15 residues. With V trimmed by 1 base and J by 7 bases, 4 bases remained unmatched. Germline V CDR1 and CDR2: SGHTA, FQGNSA. CDR3 coding DNA: TGTGCCAGCAGCTTAGGGGACAGGGCTCGTGAAAAACTGTTTTTT. It translates to CASSLGDRAREKLFF.

This chain connects TRBV11-3 to TRBJ2-7; TRBD1 matches 11 bases. CDR3 size: 14 residues. Trimming took 5 bases from V and 2 from J; bases not matched to a gene: 2. Germline CDR1 and CDR2: SGHNT and YENEEA. DNA for the CDR3: TGTGCCAGCAGCCCGGGACAGGGGGCCTACGAGCAGTACTTC. Translated, it gives CASSPGQGAYEQYF. The variable domain in full, with the rest retrieved from reference TRBV11-3 and TRBJ2-7, is EAGVVQSPRYKIIEKKQPVAFWCNPISGHNTLYWYLQNLGQGPELLIRYENEEAVDDSQLPKDRFSAERLKGVDSTLKIQPAELGDSAVYLCASSPGQGAYEQYFGPGTRLTVT.

This chain connects TRBV5-4 to TRBJ2-5, with 12 bases matching TRBD2. Trimming took 3 bases from V and 3 from J; bases not matched to a gene: 6. CDR1 and CDR2 from the germline V gene are SGHNT and YYREEE (reference sequence). The CDR3 consists of 16 residues. The chain's CDR3 is CASSSRLAGAEETQYF. The DNA of the CDR3 is TGTGCCAGCAGCTCTCGACTAGCGGGAGCCGAAGAGACCCAGTACTTC.

This clone has just a few counts. The chain has TRBV2 and TRBJ2-5; perhaps D is TRBD1 or TRBD2 (5 bases each). From germline, CDR1 is SNHLY and CDR2 FYNNEI. This CDR3 spans 14 amino acids. Between the trimmed V and J ends, which lost 6 bases and 5 bases, there was a span of 16 bases. The CDR3 DNA reads as TGTGCCAGCAGAGTCGTTAGAGGGACGGAGACCCAGTACTTC. It codes for CASRVVRGTETQYF.

This clone has only a few counts. V gene TRBV7-7 combines with J gene TRBJ1-5; no clear D gene. Germline-derived CDR1 and CDR2 are SSHAT and FNYEAQ (reference sequence). The CDR3 has 13 residues. Trimming took off 1 base at V and 5 bases at J, with 6 bases between the two ends. The CDR3 loop reads CASSLGPHQPQHF. The DNA for the CDR3 is TGTGCCAGCAGCTTAGGCCCCCATCAGCCCCAGCATTTT.

This chain uses TRBV3-1 (or the pseudogene TRBV3-2) with TRBJ2-1; D may correspond to TRBD1 or TRBD2 (5 bases each). Germline V gene data show CDR1 as LGHDT and CDR2 as YNNKEL (reference sequence). The CDR3 extends over 14 amino acids. The ends were cut back, 3 bases at V and 7 bases at J, with 13 bases in the middle. This CDR3 is CASSQGRGPNEQFF. CDR3 sequence (DNA): TGTGCCAGCAGCCAGGGACGGGGACCTAATGAGCAGTTCTTC.

The chain combines TRBV5-1 with TRBJ2-7; D uncertain. The CDR3 covers 15 residues. From germline, CDR1 is SGHRS and CDR2 YFSETQ. Trimming removed 0 bases at V and 3 bases at J, with 13 bases between. The CDR3 sequence: CASSLGPRNNYEQYF. The CDR3 bases are TGCGCCAGCAGCTTGGGACCGAGGAACAACTACGAGCAGTACTTC.

This chain uses TRBV28 with TRBJ1-2; D remains unclear. V lost 7 bases and J lost 4, with 19 bases in between. The germline V gene encodes CDR1 MDHEN and CDR2 SYDVKM. The CDR3 contains 15 residues. The CDR3 sequence: CASIKTIGSFYGYTF. CDR3 bases: TGTGCCAGCATAAAAACTATCGGTTCCTTCTATGGCTACACCTTC.

The V call is TRBV28, the J call TRBJ1-3; 7 bases are a match to TRBD1. The germline CDR1 and CDR2 sequences are MDHEN and SYDVKM. Germline trimming cut 5 bases from V and 4 bases from J; bases unmatched to any gene: 8. CDR3 length: 15 amino acids. The CDR3 sequence is CASSITGALGNTIYF. The DNA of the CDR3 is TGTGCCAGCAGTATCACAGGGGCTCTCGGAAACACCATATATTTT.